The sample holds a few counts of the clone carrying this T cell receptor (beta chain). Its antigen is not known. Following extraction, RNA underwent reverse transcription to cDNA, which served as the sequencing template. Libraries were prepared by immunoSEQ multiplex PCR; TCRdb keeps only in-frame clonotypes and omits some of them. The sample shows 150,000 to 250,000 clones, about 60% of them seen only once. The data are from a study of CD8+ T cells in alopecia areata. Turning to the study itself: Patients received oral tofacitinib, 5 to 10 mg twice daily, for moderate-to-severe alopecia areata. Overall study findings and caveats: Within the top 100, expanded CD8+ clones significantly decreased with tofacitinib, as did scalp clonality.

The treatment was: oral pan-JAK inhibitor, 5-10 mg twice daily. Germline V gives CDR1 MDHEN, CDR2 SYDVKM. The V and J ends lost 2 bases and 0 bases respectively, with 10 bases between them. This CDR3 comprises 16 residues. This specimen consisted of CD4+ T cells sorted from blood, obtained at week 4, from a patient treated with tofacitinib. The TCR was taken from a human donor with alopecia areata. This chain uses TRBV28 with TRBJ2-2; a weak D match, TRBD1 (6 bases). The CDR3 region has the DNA TGTGCCAGCAGTTTAAGGGCAGGGGCGAACACCGGGGAGCTGTTTTTT. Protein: CASSLRAGANTGELFF.